Described below is a single T cell receptor beta chain sequence and its context. This CDR3 is built from 14 residues. Germline CDR1 MDHEN, CDR2 SYDVKM. The V gene lost 6 bases and the J gene lost 8 bases, with 16 bases spanning the gap. Clones were read by immunoSEQ multiplex PCR, and TCRdb kept only the in-frame ones, dropping some. Here the sample spans hundreds of thousands of clones, 75% to 85% being singletons. The sample is drawn from a study of blood T cell repertoires in COVID-19. The gene calls are TRBV28 and TRBJ1-4; a possible D gene is TRBD1 (5 bases). The sequenced sample was peripheral blood. This sequence originates from a human donor in a cohort sampled during active COVID-19. The CDR3 DNA sequence: TGTGCCAGCAGCTCCGGGGGGATCGAAGAAAAACTGTTTTTT. Translated: CASSSGGIEEKLFF.